This T cell receptor (beta chain) stems from a study of shared clonotypes between healthy human individuals. The method was immunoSEQ multiplex PCR; TCRdb's version includes in-frame clones alone and lacks a portion of them. In the table there are roughly 530,000 clones, about 96% of which are singletons. Germline assignment: CDR1 SGHRS and CDR2 YFSETQ. Trimming removed 3 bases from V and 4 bases from J; junction bases left unmatched: 10. This CDR3 comprises 17 residues. The receptor's source is a woman in her 30s in good health. The source material was naive CD4+ T cells sorted from blood. Subset denoted: CD45RA+ positively selected. The gene calls are TRBV5-1 and TRBJ2-2; 9 bases align to TRBD1. The CDR3 DNA sequence: TGCGCCAGCAGCTCAACCCGGGACAGGGCTGGCACCGGGGAGCTGTTTTTT. As protein: CASSSTRDRAGTGELFF.